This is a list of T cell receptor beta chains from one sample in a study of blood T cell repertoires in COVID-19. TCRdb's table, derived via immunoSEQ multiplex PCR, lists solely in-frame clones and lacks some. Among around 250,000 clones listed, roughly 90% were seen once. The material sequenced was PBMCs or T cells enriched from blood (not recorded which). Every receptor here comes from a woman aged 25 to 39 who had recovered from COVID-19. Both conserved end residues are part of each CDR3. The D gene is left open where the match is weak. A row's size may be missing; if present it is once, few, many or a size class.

CASSQGSFGEQFF	TGCGCCAGCAGCCAAGGGAGCTTTGGGGAGCAGTTCTTC	TRBJ2-1	many	-	TRBV4-1
CASSQGKWKLGPYNEQFF	TGCGCCAGCAGCCAAGGTAAATGGAAGCTGGGGCCTTACAATGAGCAGTTCTTC	TRBJ2-1	once	-	TRBV4-3
CASSVAQQYTEAFF	TGTGCCAGCAGCGTAGCACAACAATACACTGAAGCTTTCTTT	TRBJ1-1	-	-	TRBV9
CASSDRGLGNQPQHF	TGTGCCAGTAGCGACAGGGGACTTGGCAATCAGCCCCAGCATTTT	TRBJ1-5	-	TRBD1	TRBV19
CAWMLCREVQVNQPQHF	TGTGCCTGGATGTTGTGTCGCGAAGTCCAGGTAAATCAGCCCCAGCATTTT	TRBJ1-5	-	-	TRBV30
CASSRVGTEGSGGYTF	TGTGCCAGCAGCCGAGTGGGGACAGAGGGATCGGGCGGCTACACCTTC	TRBJ1-2	-	TRBD1	TRBV7-9
CASSHRDYKETQYF	TGTGCCAGCAGTCACCGGGACTATAAAGAGACCCAGTACTTC	TRBJ2-5	-	TRBD2	TRBV6-5
CASSHEWAPGTSGSSYEQYF	TGCGCCAGCAGCCATGAATGGGCCCCCGGGACTAGCGGGAGCTCCTACGAGCAGTACTTC	TRBJ2-7	-	TRBD2	TRBV4-3
CASTLETGWTEAFF	TGTGCCAGTACCCTGGAGACAGGGTGGACTGAAGCTTTCTTT	TRBJ1-1	once	TRBD1	TRBV19
CASNLRGGQGMGTEAFF	TGTGCCAGCAACCTTAGGGGGGGTCAGGGGATGGGCACTGAAGCTTTCTTT	TRBJ1-1	-	-	TRBV2
CASSQSGGTEAFF	TGTGCCAGCAGCCAATCTGGCGGCACTGAAGCTTTCTTT	TRBJ1-1	-	-	TRBV14
CASTQGQGSGYTF	TGTGCCAGTACCCAGGGACAGGGGTCTGGCTACACCTTC	TRBJ1-2	-	TRBD1	TRBV19
CASSLGARDNEQFF	TGTGCCAGCAGCTTGGGGGCCAGGGACAATGAGCAGTTCTTC	TRBJ2-1	once	-	TRBV5-5
CASSPAPVPPGELFF	TGTGCCAGCAGCCCCGCCCCGGTTCCCCCTGGGGAGCTGTTTTTT	TRBJ2-2	-	-	TRBV7-6
CASSLYRGSTEAFF	TGTGCCAGCAGCTTGTACAGGGGGAGCACTGAAGCTTTCTTT	TRBJ1-1	-	TRBD1	TRBV5-6
CASRTGPGELFF	TGTGCCAGCCGTACAGGGCCCGGGGAGCTGTTTTTT	TRBJ2-2	-	-	TRBV2
CASSLVGGKPNDYGYTF	TGTGCCAGCAGCTTAGTCGGAGGGAAACCGAATGACTATGGCTACACCTTC	TRBJ1-2	-	-	TRBV7-2
CASSFSDREQETQYF	TGTGCCAGCAGCTTCAGCGACAGGGAACAAGAGACCCAGTACTTC	TRBJ2-5	-	TRBD1	TRBV11-2
CASSYERQGSHEQYF	TGTGCCAGCAGTTATGAAAGACAGGGGAGCCACGAGCAGTACTTC	TRBJ2-7	once	TRBD1	TRBV28
CASSSRQLNYGYTF	TGTGCCAGCAGCTCCAGACAGTTGAACTATGGCTACACCTTC	TRBJ1-2	-	-	TRBV7-3
CASSRGLVETQYF	TGTGCCAGCAGCCGCGGGTTGGTAGAGACCCAGTACTTC	TRBJ2-5	-	-	TRBV3-1/TRBV3-2
CASSLVGGNYGYTF	TGCGCCAGCAGCTTGGTGGGGGGTAACTATGGCTACACCTTC	TRBJ1-2	once	-	TRBV5-1
CASSLNRGGTDTQYF	TGCGCCAGCAGCTTAAACAGGGGAGGCACAGATACGCAGTATTTT	TRBJ2-3	once	TRBD1	TRBV5-1
CSVDQGDTQYF	TGCAGCGTTGACCAGGGAGATACGCAGTATTTT	TRBJ2-3	-	-	TRBV29-1
CSVVSLNTIYF	TGCAGCGTTGTGTCTCTAAACACCATATATTTT	TRBJ1-3	-	-	TRBV29-1
CASRKTGGDNQPQHF	TGTGCCAGCAGAAAAACAGGGGGCGACAATCAGCCCCAGCATTTT	TRBJ1-5	-	TRBD1	TRBV27
CASSQLWDSPSVGGYTF	TGTGCCAGCAGCCAATTGTGGGACAGCCCCTCCGTGGGTGGCTACACCTTC	TRBJ1-2	once	TRBD1	TRBV3-1/TRBV3-2
CASSRTSGDTQYF	TGTGCCAGCTCAAGGACTAGCGGTGATACGCAGTATTTT	TRBJ2-3	-	TRBD2	TRBV18
CASSPPGRVRGEAFF	TGTGCCAGCAGTCCCCCCGGCCGGGTAAGGGGGGAAGCTTTCTTT	TRBJ1-1	-	-	TRBV28
CATSAVSGRNEQYF	TGTGCCACCAGTGCGGTAAGCGGGAGAAACGAGCAGTACTTC	TRBJ2-7	-	TRBD2	TRBV24-1
CASSLVRRLAGGGGDNEQFF	TGTGCCAGCAGCTTAGTTCGAAGGCTAGCGGGTGGCGGAGGGGACAATGAGCAGTTCTTC	TRBJ2-1	-	TRBD2	TRBV7-6
CAIRASGTGGRTEAFF	TGTGCCATCAGAGCCTCCGGGACAGGGGGCAGGACTGAAGCTTTCTTT	TRBJ1-1	-	TRBD1	TRBV10-3
CAVLADSGYNEQFF	TGTGCCGTCCTAGCGGACTCAGGGTACAATGAGCAGTTCTTC	TRBJ2-1	-	TRBD2	TRBV10-3
CASSPRTDRYGYTF	TGTGCCAGCAGTCCCCGGACAGACCGTTATGGCTACACCTTC	TRBJ1-2	-	-	TRBV27
CSGRQGSGHEQFF	TGCAGCGGTCGACAGGGGAGCGGGCATGAGCAGTTCTTC	TRBJ2-1	-	TRBD1	TRBV29-1
CASSPGGVGTGELFF	TGTGCCAGCAGTCCGGGAGGGGTTGGCACCGGGGAGCTGTTTTTT	TRBJ2-2	-	TRBD2	TRBV28
CASSAGTGLRQPQHF	TGTGCCAGCAGCGCTGGGACAGGTCTTCGTCAGCCCCAGCATTTT	TRBJ1-5	once	TRBD1	TRBV7-6
CAWSDNPPYEQYF	TGTGCCTGGAGTGACAATCCCCCCTACGAGCAGTACTTC	TRBJ2-7	-	-	TRBV30